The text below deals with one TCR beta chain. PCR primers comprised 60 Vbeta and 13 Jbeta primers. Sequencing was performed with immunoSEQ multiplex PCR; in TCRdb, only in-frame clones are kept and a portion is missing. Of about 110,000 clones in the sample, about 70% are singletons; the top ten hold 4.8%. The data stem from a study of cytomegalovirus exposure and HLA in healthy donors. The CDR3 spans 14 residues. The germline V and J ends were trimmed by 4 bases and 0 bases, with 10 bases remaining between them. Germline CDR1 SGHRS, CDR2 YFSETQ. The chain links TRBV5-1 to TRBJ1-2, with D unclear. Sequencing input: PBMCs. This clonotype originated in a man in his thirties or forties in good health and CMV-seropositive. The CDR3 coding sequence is TGCGCCAGCAGCGACACATCAACTAACTATGGCTACACCTTC. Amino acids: CASSDTSTNYGYTF.